This entry lists 19 T cell receptor beta chains sequenced from one sample in a study of cytomegalovirus exposure and HLA in healthy donors. The primer mix had 60 Vbeta and 13 Jbeta primers. TCRdb's table, derived via immunoSEQ multiplex PCR, lists solely in-frame clones and lacks some. The data show 170,000 or so clones, 77% seen once. Sequenced sample: PBMCs. The receptors here all came from a woman aged 25 to 39 in good health and CMV-seronegative.

V usage is TRBV15 and J usage is TRBJ2-7; D gene uncertain. From germline, CDR1 is LNHNV and CDR2 YYDKDF (reference sequence). The V end lost 0 bases, the J end lost 1 base, and 7 bases lay between the germline ends. The CDR3 runs 14 residues. The CDR3 region has the DNA TGTGCCACCAGCAGAGATCGGGTTTCCTACGAGCAGTACTTC. Encoded protein: CATSRDRVSYEQYF.

The chain recombines TRBV6-4 with TRBJ2-2; 7 nucleotides match TRBD2. V dropped 3 bases and J dropped 5; count of bases not matched to a gene: 0. The CDR3 contains 13 residues. CDR1 is MRHNA, CDR2 SNTAGT, per germline. The DNA of the CDR3 is TGTGCCAGCAGTGAGGGAGGGACCGGGGAGCTGTTTTTT. It yields the protein CASSEGGTGELFF.

This chain links TRBV9 with TRBJ1-2, with D perhaps TRBD1 (5 bases). Germline V lookup: CDR1 SGDLS, CDR2 YYNGEE. Trimming cost V 0 bases and J 4 bases, with 13 bases left between them. The CDR3 loop spans 15 amino acids. The CDR3 bases are TGTGCCAGCAGCGTAGCTAGGGGCCCGATCTATGGCTACACCTTC. It is translated as CASSVARGPIYGYTF.

This chain joins TRBV5-1 and TRBJ2-7; 9 bases fit TRBD1. CDR1 and CDR2 from the germline V gene are SGHRS and YFSETQ. J was trimmed by 4 bases and V by 4 bases; bases with no gene match: 6. The CDR3 runs 14 residues. DNA for the CDR3: TGCGCCAGCAGCCCGACGACAGGGGGGTACGAGCAGTACTTC. The encoded protein is CASSPTTGGYEQYF.

The chain combines TRBV21-1 with TRBJ2-5; TRBD1, as called in the table, went unchecked against the DNA. TRBV21-1 is given as a pseudogene. This CDR3 has 14 residues. This CDR3 is CASSLRGIQETQYF. The CDR3 DNA is TGTGCCAGCAGCCTCAGGGGGATCCAAGAGACCCAGTACTTC.

This chain joins TRBV11-2 and TRBJ2-5; weak D call: TRBD2 (5 bases). CDR3 length equals 14 residues. Per germline, CDR1 SGHAT and CDR2 FQNNGV. V lost 3 bases and J lost 4, with 12 bases in between. The CDR3 nucleotides are TGTGCCAGCAGCTTGGGTCGAGGGAGAGAGACCCAGTACTTC. As protein: CASSLGRGRETQYF.

The chain is built from TRBV6-1 and TRBJ1-5; possible D gene TRBD1, 6 bases. Germline V CDR1 and CDR2: MNHNS, SASEGT. This CDR3 is built from 15 residues. The germline V and J ends were trimmed by 5 bases and 0 bases, with 11 bases remaining between them. In DNA form, the CDR3 reads TGTGCCAGCAGTACCGGACAGTATAGCAATCAGCCCCAGCATTTT. Translated: CASSTGQYSNQPQHF.

The chain employs TRBV5-1 and TRBJ2-2; possibly TRBD1 for D (6 bases). The germline CDR1 and CDR2 sequences are SGHRS and YFSETQ. The length of the CDR3 is 14 residues. The V end lost 0 bases, the J end lost 6 bases, and 9 bases lay between the germline ends. The CDR3 DNA sequence: TGCGCCAGCAGCTTGGCGACAGGTTCCGGGGAGCTGTTTTTT. Protein product: CASSLATGSGELFF.

This clone appeared a few times. The chain joins TRBV5-4 to TRBJ2-1; D is unresolved. CDR1 is SGHNT and CDR2 is YYREEE in the germline V gene (reference sequence). V was trimmed by 3 bases and J by 6 bases, leaving 10 bases between them. This CDR3 comprises 13 residues. CDR3 region: CASSSGEVNEQFF. The CDR3 bases are TGTGCCAGCAGCTCCGGCGAGGTCAATGAGCAGTTCTTC.

The rearrangement joins TRBV21-1 to TRBJ2-7; whether TRBD1, the table's D call, matches the DNA was not checked. TRBV21-1 is classified as a pseudogene. CDR3 length equals 15 residues. The CDR3 region is CASSLLGTGSYEQYF. CDR3 in DNA: TGTGCCAGCAGCCTACTCGGGACAGGGTCCTACGAGCAGTACTTC.

The genes are TRBV30 and TRBJ2-3; 8 positions agree with TRBD2. The CDR3 is 15 amino acids. With V trimmed by 3 bases and J by 2 bases, 7 bases remained unmatched. Germline V lookup: CDR1 GTSNPN, CDR2 SVGIG (reference sequence). CDR3 coding DNA: TGTGCCTGGAGCCCCGGGACTAGGGCCACAGATACGCAGTATTTT. It is translated as CAWSPGTRATDTQYF.

J is TRBJ1-2 and V is TRBV4-1; possibly TRBD1 for D (5 bases). This CDR3 contains 15 residues. Trimming removed 6 bases at V and 6 bases at J, with 20 bases between. Germline assignment: CDR1 MGHRA and CDR2 YSYEKL. The CDR3 loop reads CASRHQGRDVDGYTF. The CDR3 DNA sequence: TGCGCCAGCAGGCATCAGGGAAGGGATGTTGATGGCTACACCTTC.

This chain joins TRBV6-5 and TRBJ1-3; D remains ambiguous. Germline values: CDR1 MNHEY, CDR2 SVGAGI. The length of the CDR3 is 14 residues. The V end was cut by 0 bases, the J end by 8 bases, with 11 bases between. The CDR3 reads CASSYSIWEDTIYF. The CDR3 DNA reads as TGTGCCAGCAGTTACTCGATATGGGAGGACACCATATATTTT.

The rearrangement links TRBV7-8 to TRBJ1-1; maybe TRBD1 (5 bases). In germline, CDR1 is SGHVS, CDR2 FQNEAQ. Trimming removed 5 bases from V and 1 base from J, with 14 bases in between. This CDR3 comprises 15 residues. CDR3 sequence reads: CASSPWGVGNTEAFF. CDR3 in DNA: TGTGCCAGCAGCCCTTGGGGGGTTGGGAACACTGAAGCTTTCTTT.

This clone has just one count. This chain links TRBV30 with TRBJ1-1; the D is unclear. The V and J ends lost 0 bases and 6 bases respectively, with 17 bases between them. From germline, CDR1 is GTSNPN and CDR2 SVGIG (reference sequence). CDR3 length: 15 amino acids. CDR3 sequence reads: CAWSVVGLGSAEAFF. The DNA of the CDR3 is TGTGCCTGGAGTGTAGTAGGACTCGGGTCAGCTGAAGCTTTCTTT.

V and J are TRBV6-5 and TRBJ1-1; D possibly corresponds to TRBD1 (6 bases). The CDR3 runs 13 residues. Germline CDR1 MNHEY, CDR2 SVGAGI. The V gene lost 5 bases and the J gene lost 10 bases, with 17 bases spanning the gap. Here the CDR3 reads CASSITGSQGAFF. The CDR3 DNA follows: TGTGCCAGCAGTATCACAGGGTCCCAAGGAGCTTTCTTT.

This clone was picked up a small number of times. The genes are TRBV5-6 and TRBJ1-2; TRBD1 agrees at 8 bases. The germline CDR1 and CDR2 sequences are SGHDT and YYEEEE. There are 14 residues in the CDR3. The V and J ends lost 0 bases and 8 bases, in that order; junction bases with no gene match: 6. CDR3 in amino acids: CASSLGGQVKGYTF. CDR3 bases: TGTGCCAGCAGCTTGGGGGGACAGGTTAAAGGCTACACCTTC.

The chain recombines TRBV7-2 with TRBJ2-1; 7 nucleotides match TRBD1. The germline gives CDR1 SGHTA, CDR2 FQGNSA. Trimming took 4 bases from V and 6 from J; bases not matched to a gene: 6. CDR3 length: 14 amino acids. Written as DNA, the CDR3 is TGTGCCAGCAGCTGGGGGACAGCAGGCAATGAGCAGTTCTTC. It codes for CASSWGTAGNEQFF. The full variable domain, rest sourced from reference TRBV7-2 and TRBJ2-1, is GAGVSQSPSNKVTEKGKDVELRCDPISGHTALYWYRQSLGQGLEFLIYFQGNSAPDKSGLPSDRFSAERTGGSVSTLTIQRTQQEDSAVYLCASSWGTAGNEQFFGPGTRLTVL.

The gene calls are TRBV7-6 and TRBJ2-7, with D tentatively TRBD2 (6 bases). The V end lost 2 bases, the J end lost 6 bases, and 14 bases lay between the germline ends. The CDR3 totals 14 residues. The germline CDR1 and CDR2 sequences are SGHVS and FNYEAQ. The CDR3 here is CASSLRTEGSEQYF. CDR3 nucleotides: TGTGCCAGCAGCTTAAGGACGGAGGGGAGCGAGCAGTACTTC.